The present entry profiles one T cell receptor (beta chain) with its context. This clone appeared once. Its antigen is not yet known. It has no much larger one-base neighbor in the sample; base qualities were not kept. In light of the paper, this sample's time point label describes: about 28 days (+/-7) after the second vaccine dose. AZD1222 recipients with second doses at about 4 weeks or about 12 weeks were pooled, because spike-specific TCR depth and breadth did not differ between schedules. Vaccinee samples came from UK trials COV001 and COV002, including a single-blind randomized controlled phase 2/3 trial of AZD1222 (ChAdOx1 nCoV-19) in healthy adults. For TCRbeta chain sequencing, PBMC samples from trial participants were taken at day 0 and at day 28 after the second dose. The CDR3 regions of human TCRbeta chains were analyzed by immunosequencing. In the source study's methods: Repertoire TCRs were checked for matches against a reference library of SARS-CoV-2-specific TCRs that had been generated using the MIRA antigen-specificity platform. Breadth meant the fraction of unique TCRs that were SARS-CoV-2-associated, whereas depth meant the fraction of total T cells that were SARS-CoV-2-associated. Using the MIRA data, every spike-specific TCR was mapped to the spike region that the TCR reacted to and assigned to either a CD4 or a CD8 class. Log10-transformed breadth and depth values were compared by one-way ANOVA with Sidak's multiple comparisons tests. The immuneACCESS repertoire file appears here via TCRdb, limited to in-frame rearrangements. These files lack a portion of the clones; in checked studies, under half of the deficit traces to unresolved V genes, and the cause of the others is not known. That table supplies the V and J calls and clone size; D and trimming were determined from the DNA. For this sample the table gives roughly 140,000 clones, of which 92% were detected only once. About 9.4% of the sample rests with the top ten.

The data were obtained in a study of T cell responses to AZD1222 COVID-19 vaccine (dated by TCRdb to the early 2020s). As for the study more broadly: TCR sequencing was performed for roughly 250 trial participants, of whom 200 to 210 were given two doses of AZD1222 and around 25 were given two doses of MenACWY control vaccine. Trial participants were enrolled by age into subgroups of 18-55, 56-69 and 70-plus years, and roughly 160, 29 and 62 TCR-sequenced participants, respectively, were included in these subgroups.

The junction shows trimming of 3 bases on V and 3 bases on J, plus 6 bases between the germline ends. The CDR3 starts with the cysteine, ends with the phenylalanine, and has 12 residues. The only DNA kept is the CDR3, 36 bases in frame from the first base. CDR1 is given as MGHRA and CDR2 as YSYEKL, both from the germline V gene. Broader findings and caveats from the paper: After two AZD1222 doses, spike-specific TCR breadth and depth were significantly higher than at day 0 and than in MenACWY recipients. Because no day 14 peak-response samples were available, the repertoires could be characterized only after the peak T cell response. Reportedly, almost half of the unique spike-specific TCRs recognized epitopes lying outside the regions that are mutated in the B.1.351 and B.1.1.7 variants. The 56-69-year group was small, and its depth increase did not reach significance, likely because of low power. CD4 TCRs associated with the vaccine covered the entire spike protein, and the dominant responses were in regions 160-218 and 743-854. Participants were mostly white British, with more females than males. The authors suggested clonal diversity may have been underestimated. Only five to seven AZD1222 recipients were SARS-CoV-2 seropositive at baseline, limiting conclusions about previously exposed vaccinees.

The sequence derives from an adult who received the AZD1222 COVID-19 vaccine. Sequenced material: peripheral blood, taken 28 days after the second AZD1222 dose. The rearrangement joined TRBV4-1 to TRBJ2-7, with the D gene uncertain. The CDR3 region has the sequence CASSHTDYEQYF. The DNA sequence reads TGCGCCAGCAGCCACACAGACTACGAGCAGTACTTC.